This TCR beta chain was retrieved from a study of OX40 agonist ivuxolimab in advanced cancers. Overall study: Having had anti-PD-1, anti-PD-L1 or anti-CTLA-4 therapy before was allowed, and over 35% had some. Two patients with cutaneous melanoma and one with hepatocellular carcinoma, three in total, showed partial responses. The study, taken as a whole, reports: There were, on average, more expanded clones in CD8+ T cells than in CD4+.

The assay was immunoSEQ multiplex PCR, and TCRdb's table has in-frame clones only and misses some. The sample yields around 85,000 clones, more than 80% seen once. CDR1 and CDR2 from the germline V gene are LGHNA and YSLEER. The CDR3 has 15 amino acids. The V gene lost 1 base and the J gene lost 4 bases, with 11 bases spanning the gap. With regard to this clone: Antigen specificity is unknown.

Sampling of blood occurred at baseline, cycle 4 day 1, and cycle 7 day 1. V gene TRBV4-3 combines with J gene TRBJ1-5, with D maybe TRBD1 (5 bases). Sequences were derived from CD4+ or CD8+ T cells sorted from blood, sampled in a trial of the OX40 agonist ivuxolimab. This clonotype was obtained from an adult with an advanced solid tumor such as melanoma, head and neck, liver or kidney cancer. The CDR3 nucleotides are TGCGCCAGCAGCCAAGTCTGGGGGGGGAATCAGCCCCAGCATTTT. It translates to CASSQVWGGNQPQHF.